These T cell receptor beta chains were read from a single sample in a study of cytotoxic CD8 clonotypes in ibrutinib-treated CLL. Some clones are missing from TCRdb's copy, which holds only in-frame ones; the method was immunoSEQ multiplex PCR. The sample has about 140,000 clones, 80% seen once. The sample in question was PBMCs, obtained after 36 months of ibrutinib treatment. These receptors were collected from a human donor with chronic lymphocytic leukemia. The CDR3 runs from the conserved cysteine through the conserved F or W. The order of the fields is clone size, D gene, J gene, V gene, CDR3 protein, CDR3 DNA. The D gene is left open where the match is weak. Size tells how often a clone was seen (once, few, many) or the class of an expanded clone, and some rows leave it out.

.,.,TRBJ1-1,TRBV4-1,CASSQEKGKDTEAFF,TGCGCCAGCAGCCAAGAAAAGGGCAAGGACACTGAAGCTTTCTTT
.,TRBD1,TRBJ1-6,TRBV7-3,CASSMGQGNSPLHF,TGTGCCAGCAGCATGGGACAGGGGAATTCACCCCTCCACTTT
.,.,TRBJ1-4,TRBV15,CATSSTDQVGEKLFF,TGTGCCACCAGCAGTACCGATCAGGTTGGGGAAAAACTGTTTTTT
.,.,TRBJ1-5,TRBV30,CAWSTQGEQPQHF,TGTGCCTGGAGTACACAAGGAGAGCAGCCCCAGCATTTT
.,TRBD1,TRBJ1-6,TRBV6-5,CASSRLDRDFSPLHF,TGTGCCAGCAGTCGCTTGGACAGGGATTTTTCACCCCTCCACTTT
.,TRBD1,TRBJ2-3,TRBV5-4,CASRSRGLVTDTQYF,TGTGCCAGCAGGTCTAGGGGGCTGGTCACAGATACGCAGTATTTT
.,.,TRBJ2-6,TRBV18,CASSPGVAGANVLTF,TGTGCCAGCTCACCGGGGGTGGCTGGGGCCAACGTCCTGACTTTC
.,.,TRBJ1-5,TRBV18,CASSLTSNQPQHF,TGTGCCAGCTCACTGACATCTAATCAGCCCCAGCATTTT
.,.,TRBJ2-7,TRBV7-9,CASSLVSPYEQYF,TGTGCCAGCAGCCTCGTTTCCCCCTACGAGCAGTACTTC
.,TRBD2,TRBJ2-3,TRBV10-3,CAISPGGGVTDTQYF,TGTGCCATCAGCCCCGGGGGGGGCGTCACAGATACGCAGTATTTT
.,.,TRBJ2-7,TRBV19,CASSSGTQHYEQYF,TGTGCCAGTAGTTCCGGGACACAGCACTACGAGCAGTACTTC
.,.,TRBJ1-2,TRBV18,CASSPPLGRTGSFTTGYTF,TGTGCCAGCTCACCACCTCTTGGTCGCACGGGCAGCTTCACCACCGGCTACACCTTC
.,.,TRBJ1-2,TRBV6-6,CATTGGADYGYTF,TGTGCCACCACGGGGGGCGCAGACTATGGCTACACCTTC
.,.,TRBJ2-2,TRBV6-5,CASSSRSAPDTGELFF,TGTGCCAGCAGTTCCCGCAGTGCACCGGACACCGGGGAGCTGTTTTTT
once,TRBD2,TRBJ2-5,TRBV9,CASSVSSGREETQYF,TGTGCCAGCAGCGTTAGTAGCGGGAGAGAAGAGACCCAGTACTTC
once,.,TRBJ2-3,TRBV9,CASSVGILLSTDTQYF,TGTGCCAGCAGCGTAGGAATCTTGTTGAGCACAGATACGCAGTATTTT
.,.,TRBJ2-7,TRBV30,CAWSVLGNYEQYF,TGTGCCTGGAGTGTTCTGGGTAATTACGAGCAGTACTTC
.,.,TRBJ2-3,TRBV5-1,CASSFEGGKDTQYF,TGCGCCAGCAGCTTCGAGGGGGGGAAAGATACGCAGTATTTT